The next 26 T cell receptor beta chains were all read from a single sample in a study of CD8 T cells in ankylosing spondylitis. One entry per CDR3 protein, called by TCRdb with MiXCR from the 5' RACE reads. The sample carries roughly 130,000 distinct CDR3 sequences, 7% to 10% recorded once. Material: synovial fluid, either unsorted or a sorted T cell fraction (not recorded which). The receptors shown here come from a male donor with ankylosing spondylitis.

This clonotype was observed at least ten times. CDR3 sequence (DNA): TGCAGCGCTAAGGGGCTAGCAGACAATGAGCAGTTCTTC. Translated, it gives CSAKGLADNEQFF. The genes are TRBV29-1 and TRBJ2-1; TRBD1 or TRBD2 may be the D gene (5 bases each). There are 13 residues in the CDR3. The V end was cut by 7 bases, the J end by 5 bases, with 15 bases between. Germline CDR1 SQVTM, CDR2 ANQGSEA.

The chain uses TRBV2 and TRBJ2-3, with 7 bases fitting TRBD2. The germline V gene has CDR1 SNHLY and CDR2 FYNNEI. Trimming took 7 bases from V and 6 from J; bases not matched to a gene: 1. The CDR3 totals 11 residues. CDR3: CASTAGDTQYF. The CDR3 DNA sequence: TGTGCCAGCACAGCGGGGGATACGCAGTATTTT.

The chain recombines TRBV9 with TRBJ2-3; 11 nucleotides line up with TRBD1. V shed 2 bases, J shed 1 base, and the junction held 6 bases outside the gene matches. From germline, CDR1 is SGDLS and CDR2 YYNGEE. The CDR3 totals 17 residues. This chain's CDR3 is CASSVGGQGVGTDTQYF. Written as DNA, the CDR3 is TGTGCCAGCAGCGTCGGGGGACAGGGGGTTGGCACAGATACGCAGTATTTT.

This clonotype was counted ten times or more. This chain joins TRBV5-1 and TRBJ2-7; tentatively, D is TRBD2 (7 bases). Trimming removed 7 bases from V and 3 bases from J, with 20 bases in between. Per the germline V gene, CDR1 is SGHRS and CDR2 is YFSETQ. The CDR3 extends over 15 amino acids. The CDR3 spells CASRGGETGFYEQYF. CDR3 in DNA: TGCGCCAGCCGAGGGGGGGAGACAGGATTCTACGAGCAGTACTTC. Combining the CDR3 with reference TRBV5-1 and TRBJ2-7 gives the whole variable domain KAGVTQTPRYLIKTRGQQVTLSCSPISGHRSVSWYQQTPGQGLQFLFEYFSETQRNKGNFPGRFSGRQFSNSRSEMNVSTLELGDSALYLCASRGGETGFYEQYFGPGTRLTVT.

This clonotype showed up just a few times. The chain is built from TRBV6-4 and TRBJ2-3, with unresolved D. The length of the CDR3 is 15 residues. The germline V gene encodes CDR1 MRHNA and CDR2 SNTAGT. V was shortened by 6 bases and J by 2 bases, with 15 bases between the two germline ends. CDR3 nucleotide sequence: TGTGCCAGCAGCCCCAAGGGATTTAACACAGATACGCAGTATTTT. Translating it yields CASSPKGFNTDTQYF.

This clonotype was counted many times. This chain uses TRBV24-1 with TRBJ1-5, with 8 bases identical to TRBD1. Germline V CDR1 and CDR2: KGHDR, SFDVKD. V lost 3 bases, J lost 6 bases, and 6 bases stayed unmatched. This CDR3 spans 15 amino acids. The CDR3 nucleotides read TGTGCCACCAGTGATGACAGGGGATTCGGTCAGCCCCAGCATTTT. Its protein is CATSDDRGFGQPQHF.

The sample holds a few counts of this clonotype. The rearrangement links TRBV28 to TRBJ1-1; D possibly corresponds to TRBD1 (6 bases). The germline gives CDR1 MDHEN, CDR2 SYDVKM. V lost 2 bases and J lost 3, with 10 bases in between. The CDR3 is 14 amino acids. CDR3 sequence: CASSLGRGHTEAFF. In DNA form, the CDR3 reads TGTGCCAGCAGTTTAGGCAGGGGTCACACTGAAGCTTTCTTT.

In its sample, this clonotype was seen many times. The genes are TRBV6-1 and TRBJ1-5, with D perhaps TRBD1 (6 bases). From germline, CDR1 is MNHNS and CDR2 SASEGT. The CDR3 consists of 13 residues. V lost 8 bases, J lost 5 bases, and 13 bases lay in between. CDR3 protein: CASGRQVYQPQHF. In DNA form, the CDR3 reads TGTGCCAGCGGCCGACAGGTTTATCAGCCCCAGCATTTT.

The CDR3 DNA reads TGTGCCAGCAACTTCACAGGAGGGGACAACGGGGAGCTGTTTTTT. This encodes CASNFTGGDNGELFF. The chain joins TRBV7-3 to TRBJ2-2, with D perhaps assigned TRBD1 or TRBD2 (6 bases each). This CDR3 spans 15 amino acids. Germline CDR1 is SGHTA and CDR2 is FQGTGA. V shed 7 bases and J shed 7 bases, with 19 bases lying between them.

J is TRBJ2-1 and V is TRBV6-5; unclear D gene. This CDR3 is 14 amino acids long. The V end was cut by 0 bases, the J end by 2 bases, with 5 bases between. Per germline, CDR1 MNHEY and CDR2 SVGAGI. The CDR3 region has the DNA TGTGCCAGCAGTTACTCCCTAACCTACAATGAGCAGTTCTTC. The encoded protein is CASSYSLTYNEQFF.

V usage is TRBV7-2 and J usage is TRBJ1-1; 8 bases agree with TRBD1. Trimming at V came to 5 bases and at J to 9 bases, leaving 14 bases not matched to a gene. The CDR3 loop spans 15 amino acids. CDR1 is SGHTA and CDR2 is FQGNSA in the germline V gene. The CDR3 reads CASSTVGTGGRQAFF. The CDR3 DNA sequence: TGTGCCAGCAGCACGGTGGGGACAGGCGGCCGTCAAGCTTTCTTT.

This clonotype occurred many times. The chain combines TRBV2 with TRBJ2-3, with unresolved D. CDR1 is SNHLY and CDR2 is FYNNEI in the germline V gene. The CDR3 runs 11 residues. V gave up 11 bases and J gave up 6 bases, with 12 bases separating them. This CDR3 reads CACYMGDTQYF. The DNA for the CDR3 is TGTGCCTGCTACATGGGGGATACGCAGTATTTT.

This clonotype was found a few times. The chain couples TRBV6-2 or TRBV6-3 to TRBJ1-1, with 10 bases aligning to TRBD1. This CDR3 is 16 amino acids long. Germline V gives CDR1 MNHEY, CDR2 SVGEGT. Trimming took 4 bases from V and 6 from J; bases not matched to a gene: 11. The CDR3: CASSSDRGRGSPEAFF. CDR3 DNA sequence: TGTGCCAGCAGTTCCGACAGGGGGCGCGGAAGTCCTGAAGCTTTCTTT.

Many counts were recorded for this clonotype. This rearrangement joins TRBV28 to TRBJ2-7, with 8 bases fitting TRBD1. This CDR3 is 14 amino acids long. From germline, CDR1 is MDHEN and CDR2 SYDVKM. The ends lost 3 bases at V and 2 bases at J; junction bases unmatched: 3. CDR3 bases: TGTGCCAGCAGTTTGTTGACAGGGGCCTACGAGCAGTACTTC. Amino acids: CASSLLTGAYEQYF.

This clonotype was detected many times. CDR3 in amino acids: CASSAVPVPNTEAFF. The CDR3 nucleotides are TGCGCCAGCAGCGCAGTTCCGGTCCCCAACACTGAAGCTTTCTTT. The chain couples TRBV5-1 to TRBJ1-1; D gene uncertain. From germline, CDR1 is SGHRS and CDR2 YFSETQ. Trimming cost V 4 bases and J 2 bases, with 15 bases left between them. The CDR3 extends over 15 amino acids. The whole variable domain, remainder taken from reference TRBV5-1 and TRBJ1-1, is KAGVTQTPRYLIKTRGQQVTLSCSPISGHRSVSWYQQTPGQGLQFLFEYFSETQRNKGNFPGRFSGRQFSNSRSEMNVSTLELGDSALYLCASSAVPVPNTEAFFGQGTRLTVV.

V is TRBV27 and J is TRBJ2-2; TRBD2 is a possible D gene (6 bases). V was trimmed by 8 bases and J by 5 bases, leaving 15 bases between them. Germline V lookup: CDR1 MNHEY, CDR2 SMNVEV (reference sequence). The CDR3 runs to 14 residues. The CDR3 nucleotides are TGTGCCAGCGCCCTTATGGGGGGAACCGGGGAGCTGTTTTTT. This encodes CASALMGGTGELFF.

This clonotype was seen at least ten times. The gene calls are TRBV6-1 and TRBJ2-5; the match to TRBD2 covers 12 bases. There are 16 residues in the CDR3. Germline CDR1 reads MNHNS; CDR2 reads SASEGT. Written as DNA, the CDR3 is TGTGCTACGAGGGATGGACTAGCGGGACGCCAAGAGACCCAGTACTTC. This translates into CATRDGLAGRQETQYF.

The J gene is TRBJ2-1, the V gene TRBV27; the D gene is possibly TRBD2 (6 bases). V lost 2 bases and J 5 bases, leaving 13 bases between the germline ends. Germline assignment: CDR1 MNHEY and CDR2 SMNVEV (reference sequence). This CDR3 has 15 amino acids. CDR3 sequence: CASSLRGLGHNEQFF. In DNA form, the CDR3 reads TGTGCCAGCAGTTTAAGGGGACTCGGTCACAATGAGCAGTTCTTC.

For the CDR3, the DNA is TGCAGTGCTAGAGACCTACGGGGGTCGGGCTACAATGAGCAGTTCTTC. Protein product: CSARDLRGSGYNEQFF. The chain has TRBV20-1 and TRBJ2-1, with D possibly TRBD2 on 6 matching bases. V dropped 0 bases and J dropped 3 bases, with 15 bases sitting between them. The CDR3 sequence is 16 residues long. Germline lookup yields CDR1 DFQATT and CDR2 SNEGSKA (reference sequence).

This clonotype occurred many times. The chain carries TRBV6-6 and TRBJ1-6, with D unresolved. Germline-derived CDR1 and CDR2 are MNHNY and SVGAGI (reference sequence). The CDR3 has 12 amino acids. Trimming pared 5 bases from V and 7 bases from J, leaving 6 bases between. CDR3 residues: CASSPSNSPLHF. CDR3 bases: TGTGCCAGCAGTCCGTCCAATTCACCCCTCCACTTT.

This chain links TRBV5-1 with TRBJ2-2; 8 nucleotides match TRBD1. The germline V gene encodes CDR1 SGHRS and CDR2 YFSETQ. V lost 2 bases to trimming and J lost 6 bases; unmatched junction nucleotides: 9. This CDR3 spans 16 amino acids. The CDR3: CASSFGGTGRAGELFF. CDR3 DNA sequence: TGCGCCAGCAGCTTCGGCGGGACAGGCCGGGCCGGGGAGCTGTTTTTT.

This clonotype is medium-sized. The V and J genes are TRBV28 and TRBJ2-7; unclear D gene. The CDR3 extends over 11 amino acids. The ends were cut back, 6 bases at V and 4 bases at J, with 7 bases in the middle. The germline CDR1 and CDR2 sequences are MDHEN and SYDVKM. The CDR3 sequence: CASSRLYEQYF. CDR3 in DNA: TGTGCCAGCAGCCGGCTTTACGAGCAGTACTTC. Based on the CDR3 plus reference TRBV28 and TRBJ2-7, the full variable domain is DVKVTQSSRYLVKRTGEKVFLECVQDMDHENMFWYRQDPGLGLRLIYFSYDVKMKEKGDIPEGYSVSREKKERFSLILESASTNQTSMYLCASSRLYEQYFGPGTRLTVT.

This clonotype was seen at least ten times. The chain carries TRBV6-1 and TRBJ2-1; weak D call: TRBD1 (6 bases). CDR3 size: 16 residues. CDR1 is MNHNS and CDR2 is SASEGT in the germline V gene. The V end was cut by 4 bases, the J end by 0 bases, with 13 bases between. This chain's CDR3 is CASSGRQVSSYNEQFF. CDR3 in DNA: TGTGCCAGCAGTGGCCGACAGGTTAGCTCCTACAATGAGCAGTTCTTC.

This clonotype came up many times. The V call is TRBV24-1, the J call TRBJ2-1; maybe TRBD1 (6 bases). CDR1 KGHDR and CDR2 SFDVKD come from the germline V gene. CDR3 size: 15 residues. V lost 4 bases, J lost 6 bases, and 15 bases lay in between. The CDR3 loop reads CATSDSSDSRNEQFF. The CDR3 bases are TGTGCCACCAGTGACTCGTCGGACAGTCGCAATGAGCAGTTCTTC.

This clonotype was observed a few times. This chain links TRBV5-6 with TRBJ1-2; 9 positions agree with TRBD1. The CDR3 loop spans 15 amino acids. Germline trimming cut 4 bases from V and 0 bases from J; bases unmatched to any gene: 4. Germline lookup yields CDR1 SGHDT and CDR2 YYEEEE. This CDR3 reads CASSGRDRANYGYTF. CDR3 nucleotide sequence: TGTGCCAGCAGCGGCCGGGACAGGGCTAACTATGGCTACACCTTC. The full variable domain, its missing parts supplied by reference TRBV5-6 and TRBJ1-2, is DAGVTQSPTHLIKTRGQQVTLRCSPKSGHDTVSWYQQALGQGPQFIFQYYEEEERQRGNFPDRFSGHQFPNYSSELNVNALLLGDSALYLCASSGRDRANYGYTFGSGTRLTVV.

This clonotype has only a few counts. V is TRBV27 and J is TRBJ1-1; tentatively, D is TRBD1 (6 bases). Germline-derived CDR1 and CDR2 are MNHEY and SMNVEV (reference sequence). V dropped 8 bases and J dropped 11 bases, with 15 bases sitting between them. There are 11 residues in the CDR3. The DNA of the CDR3 is TGTGCCAGCGCAAACAGGGTAGAGGCTTTCTTT. Translated: CASANRVEAFF.